This entry features one T cell receptor beta chain sequence. The entry originates in a study of blood T cell repertoires in COVID-19. The germline V gene encodes CDR1 MNHEY and CDR2 SVGEGT. With V trimmed by 5 bases and J by 7 bases, 17 bases remained unmatched. This CDR3 is 18 amino acids long. Recruits, aged roughly 18 to 95 years, lived in around 24 US areas. Sequencing used immunoSEQ multiplex PCR; TCRdb keeps in-frame clones, though not all of them. Seen here are around 290,000 clones, approximately 86% observed once, and the top ten hold about 2.6%. The chain links TRBV6-2 or TRBV6-3 to TRBJ2-3; 11 bases agree with TRBD2. The clonotype originates from a woman aged 18-29 years who had recovered from COVID-19. Material for sequencing was PBMCs or T cells enriched from blood (not recorded which). The CDR3 is CASSPTWIAGGKTNTQYF. The CDR3 DNA reads TGTGCCAGCAGTCCAACCTGGATAGCGGGGGGGAAAACGAATACGCAGTATTTT.